Below, 5 T cell receptor beta chains from the same sample are listed, as sequenced in a study of blood T cell repertoires in COVID-19. TCRdb's table, derived via immunoSEQ multiplex PCR, lists solely in-frame clones and lacks some. The repertoire consists of about 70,000 clones, with approximately 80% occurring once and the leading ten covering 0.83%. The material sequenced was peripheral blood. These receptors came from a woman in her seventies with acute or convalescent COVID-19.

The chain recombines TRBV6-2 or TRBV6-3 with TRBJ2-1, with D possibly being TRBD2 (6 bases). The CDR3 is made up of 17 amino acids. Trimming left V 5 bases short and J 3 bases short, with 20 bases between. Germline-derived CDR1 and CDR2 are MNHEY and SVGEGT. The CDR3 region is CASSTDLGGARYNEQFF. Here the CDR3 DNA reads TGTGCCAGCAGTACTGATCTGGGCGGGGCCCGCTACAATGAGCAGTTCTTC.

The V gene is TRBV11-2, the J gene TRBJ1-6; a possible D gene is TRBD1 (6 bases). This CDR3 contains 15 residues. Germline CDR1 is SGHAT and CDR2 is FQNNGV. V lost 5 bases and J 6 bases, leaving 14 bases between the germline ends. In DNA, the CDR3 is TGTGCCAGCAGCCGAACAGGGATAGCTAATTCACCCCTCCACTTT. This encodes CASSRTGIANSPLHF. The variable domain in full, completed from reference TRBV11-2 and TRBJ1-6, reads EAGVAQSPRYKIIEKRQSVAFWCNPISGHATLYWYQQILGQGPKLLIQFQNNGVVDDSQLPKDRFSAERLKGVDSTLKIQPAKLEDSAVYLCASSRTGIANSPLHFGNGTRLTVT.

The V call is TRBV6-5, the J call TRBJ1-1; perhaps TRBD1 as D (5 bases). CDR1 and CDR2 from the germline V gene are MNHEY and SVGAGI. Trimming shortened V by 4 bases and J by 1 base, and 7 bases separated the two germline ends. The CDR3 contains 13 residues. The CDR3 reads CASSLQENTEAFF. CDR3 nucleotides: TGTGCCAGCAGTTTACAGGAGAACACTGAAGCTTTCTTT.

The chain carries TRBV6-1 and TRBJ2-1; 10 nucleotides match TRBD2. In germline, CDR1 is MNHNS, CDR2 SASEGT. This CDR3 has 16 amino acids. The J segment lost 6 bases and the V segment lost 0 bases, leaving 5 bases of the junction unmatched. The CDR3 region has the DNA TGTGCCAGCAGTGAAGCAGGTCTAGCGGGGGCCAATGAGCAGTTCTTC. Translated: CASSEAGLAGANEQFF.

V is TRBV5-6 and J is TRBJ2-1, with 11 bases that match TRBD2. Germline V CDR1 and CDR2: SGHDT, YYEEEE. Trimming at V came to 4 bases and at J to 5 bases, leaving 8 bases not matched to a gene. This CDR3 has 16 amino acids. The chain's CDR3 is CASSRPSGGINNEQFF. CDR3 bases: TGTGCCAGCAGCCGCCCTAGCGGGGGGATTAACAATGAGCAGTTCTTC.